Shown below are 6 T cell receptor beta chains from a single sample sequenced in a study of Graves' ophthalmopathy and Graves' hyperthyroidism. Beta-chain TCR CDR3 regions were amplified from RNA transcripts. In the first round, RT-PCR was carried out with HTBI primers, and a multiplex PCR formed the second round. Via MiXCR, TCRdb re-called the multiplex PCR reads, giving one row per CDR3 protein. The sample carries tens of thousands of distinct CDR3 sequences, roughly half recorded once. The specimen sequenced was peripheral blood. Every receptor here comes from an adult woman with Graves' ophthalmopathy.

This clonotype came up many times. The J gene is TRBJ2-7, the V gene TRBV28; 7 bases line up with TRBD2. V was pared by 5 bases and J by 5 bases, with 6 bases of the junction left unmatched. Germline CDR1 reads MDHEN; CDR2 reads SYDVKM. The CDR3 is 13 residues long. CDR3 sequence (DNA): TGTGCCAGCAGTCCCGGGGGAGGGGACGAGCAGTACTTC. Translated: CASSPGGGDEQYF.

The chain carries TRBV29-1 and TRBJ1-2; 9 positions match TRBD1. Unmatched junction bases numbered 7, after V lost 1 base and J lost 4 bases. CDR3 size: 15 residues. Germline CDR1 reads SQVTM; CDR2 reads ANQGSEA. CDR3 sequence: CSVEGGQGSSYGYTF. The CDR3 DNA follows: TGCAGCGTTGAAGGAGGACAGGGGAGTAGCTATGGCTACACCTTC. Filled out from reference TRBV29-1 and TRBJ1-2, the complete variable domain reads SAVISQKPSRDICQRGTSLTIQCQVDSQVTMMFWYRQQPGQSLTLIATANQGSEATYESGFVIDKFPISRPNLTFSTLTVSNMSPEDSSIYLCSVEGGQGSSYGYTFGSGTRLTVV.

This clonotype was seen at least ten times. The chain combines TRBV6-1 with TRBJ2-7; 8 bases agree with TRBD1. Germline values: CDR1 MNHNS, CDR2 SASEGT. This CDR3 comprises 15 residues. V shed 6 bases, J shed 4 bases, and the junction held 11 bases outside the gene matches. This CDR3 is CASRTGTGNSYEQYF. The CDR3 DNA reads TGTGCCAGCAGAACCGGGACAGGCAATTCATACGAGCAGTACTTC.

Relative to its sample, this clonotype is medium-sized. This chain links TRBV7-2 with TRBJ2-7; 9 nucleotides align to TRBD2. The CDR3 covers 14 residues. The germline V gene encodes CDR1 SGHTA and CDR2 FQGNSA. The ends lost 3 bases at V and 2 bases at J; junction bases unmatched: 2. The DNA of the CDR3 is TGTGCCAGCAGCTTTGCGGGAGGGACCTACGAGCAGTACTTC. Translating gives CASSFAGGTYEQYF.

This clonotype is deemed medium-sized (0.01 to 0.1%). The CDR3 reads CASRMAGRNEQYF. In nucleotides, the CDR3 is TGTGCCAGCAGGATGGCAGGGCGGAACGAGCAGTACTTC. J is TRBJ2-7 and V is TRBV7-2; D is possibly TRBD1 (5 bases). Germline CDR1 SGHTA, CDR2 FQGNSA. The CDR3 runs 13 residues. V gave up 6 bases and J gave up 5 bases, with 14 bases separating them.

The gene calls are TRBV7-2 and TRBJ2-2; D not certain. The CDR3 totals 13 residues. Trimming cost V 5 bases and J 8 bases, with 12 bases left between them. Germline V CDR1 and CDR2: SGHTA, FQGNSA. CDR3 sequence reads: CASSLTALGELFF. The CDR3 DNA follows: TGTGCCAGCAGCCTGACCGCCTTGGGGGAGCTGTTTTTT.